These 15 T cell receptor beta chains came from one sample sequenced in a study of glioma-infiltrating T cells. Amplification of TCR alpha and beta CDR3 regions from RNA used iRepertoire nested multiplex PCR. Using its own MiXCR run on the multiplex PCR reads, TCRdb lists one record per CDR3 protein. The top ten hold roughly 15% of the sample, which has 100,000 to 150,000 distinct CDR3 sequences, roughly 20% seen once. Sequencing used glioma tissue, nonneoplastic brain tissue, or PBMCs (not recorded which). These receptor sequences come from a human donor with low-grade glioma or glioblastoma, undergoing nonglioma brain surgery, or in good health (not recorded which).

Concerning this clonotype: The junction shows a germline mismatch at one end, possibly a read error. This chain's CDR3 is CSVGASGSIDTRYF. The CDR3 coding sequence is TGCAGCGTTGGGGCTAGCGGGAGCATAGATACGCGGTATTTT. The chain carries TRBV29-1 and TRBJ2-3, with 10 positions matching TRBD2. CDR1 and CDR2 from the germline V gene are SQVTM and ANQGSEA. This CDR3 is 14 amino acids long.

This clonotype has at least ten counts. This rearrangement joins TRBV11-3 to TRBJ1-1; tentative D call: TRBD1 (6 bases). The V end lost 5 bases, the J end lost 5 bases, and 12 bases lay between the germline ends. The CDR3 covers 13 residues. From germline, CDR1 is SGHNT and CDR2 YENEEA. The CDR3 region is CASSRDIETEAFF. The CDR3 DNA is TGTGCCAGCAGCCGGGACATCGAGACTGAAGCTTTCTTT.

This clonotype was picked up many times. V gene TRBV6-1 combines with J gene TRBJ2-7; 7 bases map to TRBD1. CDR1 is MNHNS and CDR2 is SASEGT in the germline V gene. The length of the CDR3 is 15 residues. Losses at the gene ends were 7 bases for V and 5 bases for J; bases not matched to a gene: 14. CDR3 in DNA: TGTGCCAGCAAAAGGAGAGGGGGACAGAAGAACGAGCAGTACTTC. Translating gives CASKRRGGQKNEQYF.

In this sample, this clonotype turned up many times. This chain joins TRBV6-1 and TRBJ2-3; D is possibly TRBD1 or TRBD2 (6 bases each). Trimming removed 6 bases from V and 0 bases from J, with 16 bases in between. The CDR3 sequence is 16 residues long. CDR1 MNHNS and CDR2 SASEGT come from the germline V gene. The CDR3 region is CASSRRRGYSTDTQYF. CDR3 nucleotides: TGTGCCAGCAGCCGACGGAGGGGGTATAGCACAGATACGCAGTATTTT.

Points on this clonotype: This may stem from a read error, because a much larger clone lies one nucleotide away. This chain uses TRBV7-2 with TRBJ2-5, with D tentatively TRBD2 (5 bases). The CDR3 is 12 amino acids. CDR1 and CDR2 from the germline V gene are SGHTA and FQGNSA. CDR3 amino acids: CASSPSGETKYF. In DNA form, the CDR3 reads TGTGCCAGCAGCCCCAGCGGAGAGACCAAGTACTTC.

A remark on this clonotype: The junction does not match germline at one end; this may be a read error. The chain couples TRBV29-1 to TRBJ2-2, with D perhaps matching TRBD2 (5 bases). Germline loops: CDR1 SQVTM, CDR2 ANQGSEA. This CDR3 contains 13 residues. This CDR3 reads CSVVVGNTGEQFF. The CDR3 DNA sequence: TGCAGCGTTGTCGTCGGTAACACCGGGGAGCAGTTTTTT.

Details on this clonotype: At one end the junction does not follow the germline gene, possibly because of a read error. The V gene is TRBV7-2, the J gene TRBJ2-2, with 15 bases identical to TRBD2. CDR1 and CDR2 (germline): SGHTA, FQGNSA. The CDR3 loop spans 20 amino acids. The CDR3: CASSPSPGLAGGLLTGELSF. Written as DNA, the CDR3 is TGTGCCAGCAGCCCGTCACCGGGACTAGCGGGAGGTCTCCTCACCGGGGAGCTGTCTTTT.

Ten or more counts support this clonotype. This chain joins TRBV7-9 and TRBJ2-1, with TRBD2 matching 13 bases. Germline CDR1 is SEHNR and CDR2 is FQNEAQ (reference sequence). The CDR3 totals 16 residues. Trimming removed 7 bases from V and 9 bases from J; junction bases left unmatched: 12. The CDR3, as DNA: TGTGCCAGCACCCAACCTGGACTAGCGGGAGAAGGTGAGCAGTTCTTC. It codes for CASTQPGLAGEGEQFF.

In this sample, this clonotype turned up many times. V and J are TRBV28 and TRBJ2-3; TRBD2 matches at 11 bases. CDR1 is MDHEN and CDR2 is SYDVKM in the germline V gene. Trimming cost V 10 bases and J 0 bases; bases outside gene matches: 6. The CDR3 covers 15 residues. The CDR3: CATRTSGFSTDTQYF. Here the CDR3 DNA reads TGTGCCACCCGGACTAGCGGGTTCAGCACAGATACGCAGTATTTT.

Turning to this clonotype: A junction end diverges from the germline sequence, so it may reflect a read error. In DNA form, the CDR3 reads TGTGCTAGCATCTCAGAGTTCATCCAGGGTGGCCCCAATCAGCCCCAGCATTTT. Amino acid sequence: CASISEFIQGGPNQPQHF. The rearrangement joins TRBV12-3 or TRBV12-4 to TRBJ1-5; D possibly corresponds to TRBD1 (5 bases). The CDR3 is made up of 18 amino acids.

On this clonotype: This could be a read error, since a much larger clone is one nucleotide away. This chain uses TRBV20-1 with TRBJ2-5; D is undetermined. The CDR3 sequence is 11 residues long. Germline CDR1 is DFQATT and CDR2 is SNEGSKA (reference sequence). CDR3 coding DNA: TGCAGTGCTAGCGGCAAAGAGTCCCAGTACTTC. Translated, it gives CSASGKESQYF.

This clonotype occurred a few times. The chain employs TRBV6-5 and TRBJ2-7; D is perhaps TRBD1 (5 bases). There are 15 residues in the CDR3. Trimming took 0 bases from V and 2 from J, leaving 11 bases between them. CDR1 is MNHEY, CDR2 SVGAGI, per germline. CDR3 residues: CASSYSIAGTYEQYF. The CDR3 DNA sequence: TGTGCCAGCAGTTACTCGATTGCAGGGACCTACGAGCAGTACTTC.

This clonotype was seen many times. This rearrangement joins TRBV2 to TRBJ2-1, with 8 bases fitting TRBD1. The CDR3 is made up of 12 amino acids. Trimming cost V 8 bases and J 8 bases; bases outside gene matches: 5. The germline V gene has CDR1 SNHLY and CDR2 FYNNEI. DNA of the CDR3: TGTGCCAGCCAGGGGGCACCCCATGAGCAGTTCTTC. The encoded protein is CASQGAPHEQFF. Full variable domain (outside the CDR3, taken from reference TRBV2 and TRBJ2-1): EPEVTQTPSHQVTQMGQEVILRCVPISNHLYFYWYRQILGQKVEFLVSFYNNEISEKSEIFDDQFSVERPDGSNFTLKIRSTKLEDSAMYFCASQGAPHEQFFGPGTRLTVL.

This clonotype was observed a handful of times. The V gene is TRBV7-9, the J gene TRBJ2-7; D may correspond to TRBD1 or TRBD2 (5 bases each). Per the germline V gene, CDR1 is SEHNR and CDR2 is FQNEAQ (reference sequence). Deletions cut 4 bases from V and 5 bases from J, with 18 bases between. The CDR3 loop spans 15 amino acids. CDR3 amino acids: CASSSKRGPRDEQYF. In DNA, the CDR3 is TGTGCCAGCAGCTCAAAAAGGGGACCCAGGGACGAGCAGTACTTC.

In the case of this clonotype: Just one base apart from a much larger clone, this may be a read error. The V call is TRBV19, the J call TRBJ1-2, with a tentative D call TRBD1 (5 bases). Germline V gives CDR1 LNHDA, CDR2 SQIVND (reference sequence). CDR3 length: 16 amino acids. As DNA, the CDR3 is TGTGCCAGTAGCATCGGGACGGACCGACCTAGCTATGGCCACACCTTC. It specifies CASSIGTDRPSYGHTF.